This T cell receptor (beta chain) stems from a study of cytomegalovirus exposure and HLA in healthy donors. Trimming removed 5 bases from V and 6 bases from J; junction bases left unmatched: 6. In germline, CDR1 is LNHDA, CDR2 SQIVND (reference sequence). The CDR3 contains 15 residues. A word on this clone: Its target is not known.

Overall study results and limits: In a later analysis, specific HLA alleles were associated with 15,000 to 20,000 TCR beta sequences at a 0.05 false discovery rate. A missense variant in DCLRE1C was later tied to TCR beta V- and J-gene trimming. Most TCR sequences were uncommon, yet certain public TCRs appeared in many donors.

The study ran its PCR with 60 Vbeta and 13 Jbeta primers. The table came from immunoSEQ multiplex PCR; TCRdb's copy has only in-frame clones and leaves some out. The ten top clones account for approximately 14%, within a sample of fewer than 85,000 clones. The rearrangement joins TRBV19 to TRBJ1-4, with 10 bases lining up with TRBD1. The clonotype was recovered from a man aged 50-60 years in good health and CMV-seropositive. The sample taken for sequencing was PBMCs. The CDR3 spells CASSEGQGSDEKLFF. CDR3 bases: TGTGCCAGTAGTGAGGGACAGGGGTCTGATGAAAAACTGTTTTTT.